Below, 2 T cell receptor beta chains from the same sample are listed, as sequenced in a study of T cells in Graves' hyperthyroidism and ophthalmopathy. The source material, RNA transcripts, was used to amplify TCR beta CDR3 regions. During a first-round RT-PCR of the TCR CDR3, the HTBI primer set was used. TCRdb reprocessed the multiplex PCR reads with MiXCR, giving one entry per CDR3 protein. The sample has about 320,000 distinct CDR3 sequences; roughly 17% are singletons. Material for sequencing was blood. Receptor source: a man between 25 and 39 years old with Graves' hyperthyroidism.

This clonotype was seen a few times. The chain uses TRBV14 and TRBJ2-7; TRBD1 matches 9 bases. The V gene end was trimmed by 3 bases and the J gene end by 3 bases; junction bases not matched to a gene: 6. The germline V gene has CDR1 SGHDN and CDR2 FVKESK. This CDR3 has 15 amino acids. The CDR3 DNA sequence: TGTGCCAGCAGCCACCGGACAGGGGTAGGCTACGAGCAGTACTTC. This sequence encodes CASSHRTGVGYEQYF.

J is TRBJ1-2 and V is TRBV27, with D perhaps matching TRBD1 (5 bases). Germline CDR1 reads MNHEY; CDR2 reads SMNVEV (reference sequence). V lost 0 bases, J lost 6 bases, and 20 bases lay in between. The CDR3 spans 17 residues. CDR3 sequence (DNA): TGTGCCAGCAGTTTATCCGCTCGACAGTCCACGGTAAATGGCTACACCTTC. Its translation is CASSLSARQSTVNGYTF.